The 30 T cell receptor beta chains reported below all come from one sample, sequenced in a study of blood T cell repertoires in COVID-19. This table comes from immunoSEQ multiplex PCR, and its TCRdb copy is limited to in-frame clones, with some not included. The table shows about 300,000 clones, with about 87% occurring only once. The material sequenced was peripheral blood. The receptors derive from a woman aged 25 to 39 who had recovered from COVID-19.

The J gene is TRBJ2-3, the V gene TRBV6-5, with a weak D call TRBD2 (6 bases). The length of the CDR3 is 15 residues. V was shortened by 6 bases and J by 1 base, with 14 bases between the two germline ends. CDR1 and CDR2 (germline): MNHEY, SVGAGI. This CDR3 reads CASSLIGTGTDTQYF. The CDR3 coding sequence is TGTGCCAGCAGCCTAATCGGGACTGGCACAGATACGCAGTATTTT.

The CDR3 nucleotides read TGTGCCAGCAGCTTAGGTCCACTTCTAGTGAGGGGGGGCAATGAGCAGTTCTTC. This codes for CASSLGPLLVRGGNEQFF. This sequence joins TRBV7-9 and TRBJ2-1, with D maybe TRBD2 (7 bases). In germline, CDR1 is SEHNR, CDR2 FQNEAQ (reference sequence). V dropped 1 base and J dropped 6 bases, with 22 bases sitting between them. The CDR3 has 18 amino acids. Full variable domain (rest looked up from reference TRBV7-9 and TRBJ2-1): DTGVSQNPRHKITKRGQNVTFRCDPISEHNRLYWYRQTLGQGPEFLTYFQNEAQLEKSRLLSDRFSAERPKGSFSTLEIQRTEQGDSAMYLCASSLGPLLVRGGNEQFFGPGTRLTVL.

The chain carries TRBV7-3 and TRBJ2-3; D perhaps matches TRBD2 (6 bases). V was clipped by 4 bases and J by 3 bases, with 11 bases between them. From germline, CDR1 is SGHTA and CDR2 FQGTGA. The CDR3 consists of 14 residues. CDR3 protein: CASSSGGSTDTQYF. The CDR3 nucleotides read TGTGCCAGCAGCTCTGGGGGGAGTACAGATACGCAGTATTTT.

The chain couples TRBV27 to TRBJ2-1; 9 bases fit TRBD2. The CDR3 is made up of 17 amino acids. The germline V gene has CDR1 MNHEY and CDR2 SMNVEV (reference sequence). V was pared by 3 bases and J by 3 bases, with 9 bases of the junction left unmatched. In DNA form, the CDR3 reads TGTGCCAGCAGTTTGGGCGGGGGGGTCACTTTCTACAATGAGCAGTTCTTC. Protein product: CASSLGGGVTFYNEQFF.

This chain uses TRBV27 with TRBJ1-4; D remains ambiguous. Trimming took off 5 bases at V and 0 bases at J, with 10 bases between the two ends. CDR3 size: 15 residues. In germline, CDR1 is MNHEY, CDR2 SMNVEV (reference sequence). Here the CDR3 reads CASSAYVATNEKLFF. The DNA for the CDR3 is TGTGCCAGCAGTGCCTACGTAGCAACTAATGAAAAACTGTTTTTT.

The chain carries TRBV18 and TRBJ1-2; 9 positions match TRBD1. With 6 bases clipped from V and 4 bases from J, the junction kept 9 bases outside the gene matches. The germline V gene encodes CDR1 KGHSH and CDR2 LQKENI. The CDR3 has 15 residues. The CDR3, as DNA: TGTGCCAGCTCGCTGAGGACAGGGGATTCCTATGGCTACACCTTC. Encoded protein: CASSLRTGDSYGYTF.

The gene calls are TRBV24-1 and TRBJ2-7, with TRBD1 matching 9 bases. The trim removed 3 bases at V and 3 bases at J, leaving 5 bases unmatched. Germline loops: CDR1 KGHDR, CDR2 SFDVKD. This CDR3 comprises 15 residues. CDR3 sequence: CATSDPRQGDYEQYF. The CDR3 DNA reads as TGTGCCACCAGTGATCCTCGACAGGGGGACTACGAGCAGTACTTC.

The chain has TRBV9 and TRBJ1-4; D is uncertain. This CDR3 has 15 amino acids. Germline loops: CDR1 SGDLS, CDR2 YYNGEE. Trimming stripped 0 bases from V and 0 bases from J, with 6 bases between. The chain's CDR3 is CASSVADPTNEKLFF. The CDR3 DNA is TGTGCCAGCAGCGTAGCAGATCCAACTAATGAAAAACTGTTTTTT.

CDR3 region: CASTPAGVSSYNSPLHF. DNA of the CDR3: TGCGCCAGCACCCCTGCGGGGGTAAGCTCCTATAATTCACCCCTCCACTTT. The chain employs TRBV5-1 and TRBJ1-6; D possibly corresponds to TRBD1 (5 bases). The CDR3 runs 17 residues. CDR1 is SGHRS, CDR2 YFSETQ, per germline. V was trimmed by 6 bases and J by 0 bases, leaving 16 bases between them.

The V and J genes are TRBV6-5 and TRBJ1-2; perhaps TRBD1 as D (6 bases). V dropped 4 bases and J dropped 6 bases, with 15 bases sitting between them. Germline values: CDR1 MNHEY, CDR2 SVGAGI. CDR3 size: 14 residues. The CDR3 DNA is TGTGCCAGCAGTTCTCTTGAGACAGGCGATGGCTACACCTTC. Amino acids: CASSSLETGDGYTF.

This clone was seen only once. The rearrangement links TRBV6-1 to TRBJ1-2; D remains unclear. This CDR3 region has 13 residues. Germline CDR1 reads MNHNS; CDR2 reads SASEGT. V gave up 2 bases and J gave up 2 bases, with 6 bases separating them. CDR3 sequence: CASSESRNYGYTF. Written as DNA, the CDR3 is TGTGCCAGCAGTGAAAGCAGGAACTATGGCTACACCTTC.

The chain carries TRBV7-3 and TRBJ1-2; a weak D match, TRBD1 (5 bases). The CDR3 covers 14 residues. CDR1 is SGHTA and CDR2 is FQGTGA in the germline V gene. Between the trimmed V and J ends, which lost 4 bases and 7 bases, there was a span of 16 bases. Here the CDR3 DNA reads TGTGCCAGCAGCTCATCGACAGACCATAGTGGCTACACCTTC. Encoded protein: CASSSSTDHSGYTF.

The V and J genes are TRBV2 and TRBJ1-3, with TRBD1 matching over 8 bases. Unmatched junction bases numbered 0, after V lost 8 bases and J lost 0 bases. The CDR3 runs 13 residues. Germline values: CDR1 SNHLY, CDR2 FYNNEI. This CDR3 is CASGTGSGNTIYF. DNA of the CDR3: TGTGCCAGCGGGACAGGCTCTGGAAACACCATATATTTT.

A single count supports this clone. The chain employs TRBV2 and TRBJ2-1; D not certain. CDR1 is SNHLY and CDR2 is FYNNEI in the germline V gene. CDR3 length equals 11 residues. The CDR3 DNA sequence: TGTGGGAGTCGACCCTACAATGAGCAGTTCTTC. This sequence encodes CGSRPYNEQFF.

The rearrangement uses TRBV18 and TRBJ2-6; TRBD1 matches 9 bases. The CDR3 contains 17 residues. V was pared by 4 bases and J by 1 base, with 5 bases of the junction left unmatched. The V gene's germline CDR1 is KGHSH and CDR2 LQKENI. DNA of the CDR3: TGTGCCAGCTCACTACGGACAGGGGAGTCTGGGGCCAACGTCCTGACTTTC. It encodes CASSLRTGESGANVLTF.

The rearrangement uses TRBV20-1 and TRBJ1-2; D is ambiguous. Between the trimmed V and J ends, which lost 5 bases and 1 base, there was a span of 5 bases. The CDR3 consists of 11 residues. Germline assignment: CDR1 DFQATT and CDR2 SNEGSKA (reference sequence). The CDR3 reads CSAGFNYGYTF. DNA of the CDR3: TGCAGTGCTGGCTTTAACTATGGCTACACCTTC.

The CDR3 reads CASSTSPMDTEAFF. The CDR3 DNA sequence: TGTGCCAGCAGTACATCCCCGATGGACACTGAAGCTTTCTTT. The J gene is TRBJ1-1, the V gene TRBV27, with D uncertain. CDR1 is MNHEY and CDR2 is SMNVEV in the germline V gene (reference sequence). Deletions cut 5 bases from V and 3 bases from J, with 13 bases between. The CDR3 has 14 residues.

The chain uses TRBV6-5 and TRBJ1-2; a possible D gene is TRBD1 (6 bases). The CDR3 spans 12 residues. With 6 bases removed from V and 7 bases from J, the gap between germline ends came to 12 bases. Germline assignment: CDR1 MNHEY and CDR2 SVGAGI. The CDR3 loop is CASSPGQSGYTF. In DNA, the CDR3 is TGTGCCAGCAGCCCAGGACAGTCTGGCTACACCTTC.

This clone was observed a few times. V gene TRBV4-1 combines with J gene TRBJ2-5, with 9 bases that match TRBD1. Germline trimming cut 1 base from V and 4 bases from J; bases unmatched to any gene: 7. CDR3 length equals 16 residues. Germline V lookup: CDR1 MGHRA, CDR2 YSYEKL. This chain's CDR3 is CASSQVGGQGGETQYF. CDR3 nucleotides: TGCGCCAGCAGCCAAGTCGGGGGACAGGGCGGAGAGACCCAGTACTTC.

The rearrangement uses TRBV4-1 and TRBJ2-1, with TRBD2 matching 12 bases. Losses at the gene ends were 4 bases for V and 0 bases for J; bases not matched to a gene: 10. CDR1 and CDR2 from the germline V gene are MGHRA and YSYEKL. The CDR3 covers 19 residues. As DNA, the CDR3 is TGCGCCAGCAGCCCTTTTGGGACTAGCGGGTTGGGCTCCTACAATGAGCAGTTCTTC. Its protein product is CASSPFGTSGLGSYNEQFF.

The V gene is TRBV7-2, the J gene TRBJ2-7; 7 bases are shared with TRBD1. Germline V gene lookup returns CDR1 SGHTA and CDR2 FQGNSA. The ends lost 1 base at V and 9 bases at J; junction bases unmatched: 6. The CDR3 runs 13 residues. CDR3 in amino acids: CASSLGGDSPQYF. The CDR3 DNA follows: TGTGCCAGCAGCTTAGGTGGGGACAGTCCGCAGTACTTC. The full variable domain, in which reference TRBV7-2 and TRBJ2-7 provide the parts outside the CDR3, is GAGVSQSPSNKVTEKGKDVELRCDPISGHTALYWYRQSLGQGLEFLIYFQGNSAPDKSGLPSDRFSAERTGGSVSTLTIQRTQQEDSAVYLCASSLGGDSPQYFGPGTRLTVT.

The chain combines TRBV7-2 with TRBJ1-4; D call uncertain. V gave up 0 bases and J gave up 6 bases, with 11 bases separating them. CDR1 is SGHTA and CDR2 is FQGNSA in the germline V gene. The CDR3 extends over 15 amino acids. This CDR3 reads CASSLASGWDEKLFF. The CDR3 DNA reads TGTGCCAGCAGCTTAGCGTCCGGGTGGGATGAAAAACTGTTTTTT.

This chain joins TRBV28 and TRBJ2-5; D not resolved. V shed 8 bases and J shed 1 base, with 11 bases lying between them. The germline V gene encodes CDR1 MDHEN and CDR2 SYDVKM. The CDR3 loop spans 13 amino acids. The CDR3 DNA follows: TGTGCCAGCTGTACTACCCTCCAAGAGACCCAGTACTTC. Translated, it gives CASCTTLQETQYF.

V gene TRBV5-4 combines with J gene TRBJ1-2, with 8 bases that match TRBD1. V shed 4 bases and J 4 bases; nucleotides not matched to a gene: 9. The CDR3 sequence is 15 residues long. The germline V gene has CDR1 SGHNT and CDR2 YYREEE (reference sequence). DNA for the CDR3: TGTGCCAGCAGCCCCCGGACAGGGTTGTTCTATGGCTACACCTTC. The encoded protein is CASSPRTGLFYGYTF.

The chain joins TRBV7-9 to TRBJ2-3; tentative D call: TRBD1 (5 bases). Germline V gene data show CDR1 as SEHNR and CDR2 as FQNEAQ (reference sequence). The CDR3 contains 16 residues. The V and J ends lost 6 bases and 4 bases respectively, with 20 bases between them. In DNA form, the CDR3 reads TGTGCCAGCAGACGCGGACACGAGCAAGGGGCAGATACGCAGTATTTT. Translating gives CASRRGHEQGADTQYF.

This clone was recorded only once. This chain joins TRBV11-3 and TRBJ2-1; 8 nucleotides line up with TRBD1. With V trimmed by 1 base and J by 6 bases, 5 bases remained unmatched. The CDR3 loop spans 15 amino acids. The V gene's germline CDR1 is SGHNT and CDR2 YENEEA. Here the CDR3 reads CASSLVTRGLNEQFF. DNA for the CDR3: TGTGCCAGCAGCTTAGTCACCAGGGGGCTCAATGAGCAGTTCTTC.

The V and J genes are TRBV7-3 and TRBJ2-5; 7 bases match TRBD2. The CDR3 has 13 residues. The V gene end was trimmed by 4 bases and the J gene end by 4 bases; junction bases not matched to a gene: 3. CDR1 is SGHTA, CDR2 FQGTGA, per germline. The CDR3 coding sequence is TGTGCCAGCAGCTCAACGGGGGGAGAGACCCAGTACTTC. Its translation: CASSSTGGETQYF.

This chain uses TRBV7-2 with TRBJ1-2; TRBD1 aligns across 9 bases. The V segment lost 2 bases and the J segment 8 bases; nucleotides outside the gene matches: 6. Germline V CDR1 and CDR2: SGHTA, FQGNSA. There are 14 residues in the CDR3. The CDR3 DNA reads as TGTGCCAGCAGCTTAACGACAGGGACAGGGGGCTACACCTTC. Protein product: CASSLTTGTGGYTF.

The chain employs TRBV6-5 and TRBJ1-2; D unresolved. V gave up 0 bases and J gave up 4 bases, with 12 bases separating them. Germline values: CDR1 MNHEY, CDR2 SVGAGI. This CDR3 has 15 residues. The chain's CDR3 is CASSYSRSPSYGYTF. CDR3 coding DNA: TGTGCCAGCAGTTACTCGAGATCCCCCTCCTATGGCTACACCTTC.

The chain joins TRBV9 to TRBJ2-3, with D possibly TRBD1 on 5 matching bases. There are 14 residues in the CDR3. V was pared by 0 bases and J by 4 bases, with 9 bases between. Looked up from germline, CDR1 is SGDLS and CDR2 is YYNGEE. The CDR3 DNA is TGTGCCAGCAGCGTAGGCTGGGGCGCAGATACGCAGTATTTT. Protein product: CASSVGWGADTQYF.